Each of the 30 T cell receptor beta chains below was sequenced from the same sample in a study of blood T cells in healthy people across ages (dated by TCRdb to 2014 to 2015). Preparation of the library involved 5' RACE. Sequencing was performed on an Illumina HiSeq 2500. A second PCR of roughly 7 to 12 cycles was run with a J-beta primer mix and a sample-barcoded 5' primer. The public reads were reprocessed in TCRdb via fastp at Q25 and MiXCR, keeping in-frame beta chains. Every CDR3 protein is listed once, alongside the most common genes and DNA of its rows. The sample table lists fewer than 700,000 distinct CDR3 sequences, about 45% of them with a count of one. The ten most abundant clones make up about 22% of the sample. Sequencing input: blood. The receptors were gathered from a man older than 75 in good health.

V usage is TRBV6-2 or TRBV6-3 and J usage is TRBJ2-5; D not certain. Germline V lookup: CDR1 MNHEY, CDR2 SVGEGT. The CDR3 is 15 residues long. Deletions cut 8 bases from V and 1 base from J, with 17 bases between. CDR3 sequence: CASPTVVRIQETQYF. The DNA for the CDR3 is TGTGCCAGCCCCACCGTTGTGCGTATCCAAGAGACCCAGTACTTC.

This sequence joins TRBV7-2 and TRBJ2-3, with D possibly called TRBD1 or TRBD2 (5 bases each). Germline CDR1 SGHTA, CDR2 FQGNSA. V dropped 4 bases and J dropped 1 base, with 9 bases sitting between them. The CDR3 is 14 residues long. The CDR3 bases are TGTGCCAGCAGCTGGGACGGACGCACAGATACGCAGTATTTT. Translating gives CASSWDGRTDTQYF.

The CDR3 bases are TGTGCCATCGGACAGGGGAGCAATCAGCCCCAGCATTTT. It specifies CAIGQGSNQPQHF. The genes are TRBV10-3 and TRBJ1-5; 9 bases match TRBD1. CDR3 length: 13 residues. J was trimmed by 1 base and V by 8 bases; bases with no gene match: 0. Germline-derived CDR1 and CDR2 are ENHRY and SYGVKD.

This clonotype was observed a handful of times. The chain is built from TRBV20-1 and TRBJ2-1, with D unclear. This CDR3 region has 12 residues. Germline-derived CDR1 and CDR2 are DFQATT and SNEGSKA (reference sequence). The V end was cut by 0 bases, the J end by 12 bases, with 12 bases between. CDR3 nucleotides: TGCAGTGCTAGAGATGATCCCTCCGGGCAGTTCTTC. Translating it yields CSARDDPSGQFF.

The chain uses TRBV7-2 and TRBJ2-7; D unresolved. Germline values: CDR1 SGHTA, CDR2 FQGNSA. Trimming took 5 bases from V and 2 from J, leaving 16 bases between them. The CDR3 consists of 15 residues. The CDR3, as DNA: TGTGCCAGCAGCCCGGCCAATACGGCCACCTACGAGCAGTACTTC. It encodes CASSPANTATYEQYF.

The CDR3 DNA reads as TGTGCCAGCAGCGTTTCTGGAGGTTACAATGAGCAGTTCTTC. Translated, it gives CASSVSGGYNEQFF. This chain connects TRBV9 to TRBJ2-1; possibly TRBD2 for D (5 bases). CDR1 and CDR2 from the germline V gene are SGDLS and YYNGEE. Trimming left V 2 bases short and J 4 bases short, with 10 bases between. CDR3 length: 14 amino acids.

The V gene is TRBV12-3 or TRBV12-4, the J gene TRBJ2-1, with D perhaps TRBD1 (6 bases). The CDR3 length is 16 residues. Trimming removed 2 bases from V and 1 base from J, with 12 bases in between. The CDR3 nucleotides are TGTGCCAGCAGTTTAATAACTAGGGGGTCCTACAATGAGCAGTTCTTC. This sequence encodes CASSLITRGSYNEQFF.

The gene calls are TRBV6-5 and TRBJ2-7; D gene ambiguous. Germline V CDR1 and CDR2: MNHEY, SVGAGI. The V gene lost 7 bases and the J gene lost 7 bases, with 17 bases spanning the gap. The CDR3 has 13 amino acids. CDR3 nucleotide sequence: TGTGCCAGCATAAGTCCCCAGGTGAGGGAGCAGTACTTC. Protein: CASISPQVREQYF.

The V gene is TRBV4-3, the J gene TRBJ2-7; a possible D gene is TRBD2 (5 bases). The CDR3 runs to 16 residues. Germline assignment: CDR1 LGHNA and CDR2 YSLEER. Trimming took off 0 bases at V and 7 bases at J, with 19 bases between the two ends. DNA for the CDR3: TGCGCCAGCAGCCAAGATTACGTGGACTCCTACAATGAGCAGTACTTC. Its translation is CASSQDYVDSYNEQYF.

This clonotype was counted a few times. The chain uses TRBV28 and TRBJ2-4; 8 positions match TRBD2. TRBJ2-7 matches the DNA end more closely, so the J call is doubtful. This CDR3 region has 14 residues. Germline-derived CDR1 and CDR2 are MDHEN and SYDVKM. The CDR3 region is CASNQQGLGYEQYF. The CDR3 coding sequence is TGTGCCAGCAACCAACAGGGACTAGGCTACGAGCAGTACTTC.

In this sample, this clonotype turned up once. The V call is TRBV7-3, the J call TRBJ2-5, with a tentative D call TRBD2 (5 bases). The CDR3 contains 15 residues. Germline CDR1 and CDR2: SGHTA and FQGTGA. Trimming shortened V by 1 base and J by 11 bases, and 20 bases separated the two germline ends. The CDR3 sequence is CASSLMASLLGEQYF. CDR3 DNA: TGTGCCAGCAGCTTAATGGCTAGCCTTCTTGGTGAGCAGTACTTC.

Here the CDR3 reads CASSEELGGQPQHF. The CDR3 DNA follows: TGTGCCAGCAGCGAGGAGCTAGGGGGTCAGCCCCAGCATTTT. The chain joins TRBV9 to TRBJ1-5; tentatively, D is TRBD1 (6 bases). V lost 3 bases, J lost 6 bases, and 13 bases lay in between. This CDR3 is built from 14 residues. Looked up from germline, CDR1 is SGDLS and CDR2 is YYNGEE.

The chain couples TRBV6-6 to TRBJ1-2; D uncertain. The CDR3 has 13 amino acids. V lost 2 bases and J 5 bases, leaving 9 bases between the germline ends. Germline CDR1 is MNHNY and CDR2 is SVGAGI (reference sequence). CDR3 bases: TGTGCCAGCAGTTACGAGCGGAGGTATGGCTACACCTTC. Translation: CASSYERRYGYTF.

In its sample, this clonotype was seen a few times. This sequence joins TRBV29-1 and TRBJ2-1, with TRBD2 matching over 15 bases. CDR1 is SQVTM, CDR2 ANQGSEA, per germline. CDR3 length: 14 residues. The trim removed 7 bases at V and 9 bases at J, leaving 7 bases unmatched. The CDR3 DNA sequence: TGCAGCGCCCATAAGGGACTAGCGGGAGGTGAGCAGTTCTTC. This translates into CSAHKGLAGGEQFF.

The chain recombines TRBV7-3 with TRBJ2-2, with 7 bases that match TRBD2. The V gene's germline CDR1 is SGHTA and CDR2 FQGTGA. The CDR3 has 17 amino acids. V lost 3 bases and J lost 4; bases outside the gene matches: 11. The CDR3 protein is CASSFEPAGAPTGELFF. CDR3 sequence (DNA): TGTGCCAGCAGCTTCGAGCCGGCGGGAGCGCCCACCGGGGAGCTGTTTTTT.

In this sample, this clonotype turned up once. This chain joins TRBV7-2 and TRBJ2-3, with D maybe TRBD2 (6 bases). This CDR3 region has 14 residues. Trimming removed 10 bases from V and 0 bases from J, with 14 bases in between. Germline CDR1 is SGHTA and CDR2 is FQGNSA. The CDR3 protein is CANRLAISTDTQYF. For the CDR3, the DNA is TGTGCCAACAGGCTAGCGATAAGCACAGATACGCAGTATTTT.

This rearrangement joins TRBV4-3 to TRBJ1-2, with a possible D match to TRBD1 (6 bases). Germline V gene data show CDR1 as LGHNA and CDR2 as YSLEER. There are 17 residues in the CDR3. The V end was cut by 0 bases, the J end by 6 bases, with 20 bases between. The CDR3 here is CASSQDLPQGRVDGYTF. CDR3 coding DNA: TGCGCCAGCAGCCAAGATCTCCCACAGGGCAGGGTAGATGGCTACACCTTC.

The rearrangement links TRBV5-1 to TRBJ2-7; D is undetermined. Per germline, CDR1 SGHRS and CDR2 YFSETQ. V dropped 4 bases and J dropped 2 bases, with 16 bases sitting between them. CDR3 size: 15 residues. The CDR3 spells CASSLASGATYEQYF. The CDR3 region has the DNA TGCGCCAGCAGCCTGGCCTCCGGAGCGACCTACGAGCAGTACTTC.

The V and J genes are TRBV27 and TRBJ2-5; perhaps TRBD1 as D (5 bases). Judging by the DNA end, TRBJ2-7 fits better; the J call may be wrong. There are 11 residues in the CDR3. Per the germline V gene, CDR1 is MNHEY and CDR2 is SMNVEV (reference sequence). In DNA form, the CDR3 reads TGTGCCAGGCAAGGGGTTTACGAGCAGTACTTC. Protein sequence: CARQGVYEQYF.

The gene calls are TRBV12-3 or TRBV12-4 and TRBJ1-1; no clear D gene. Trimming shortened V by 1 base and J by 1 base, and 10 bases separated the two germline ends. This CDR3 comprises 15 residues. CDR3 bases: TGTGCCAGCAGTTTAGTGGGCAGCTCGAACACTGAAGCTTTCTTT. It yields the protein CASSLVGSSNTEAFF.

CDR3 sequence (DNA): TGCAGTGCTAGTGACGGGGGCAATAATGAAAAACTGTTTTTT. Protein sequence: CSASDGGNNEKLFF. The gene calls are TRBV20-1 and TRBJ1-4; weak D call: TRBD1 (6 bases). V dropped 3 bases and J dropped 4 bases, with 12 bases sitting between them. This CDR3 spans 14 amino acids. The germline V gene encodes CDR1 DFQATT and CDR2 SNEGSKA (reference sequence).

A few counts support this clonotype. V and J are TRBV5-1 and TRBJ2-7, with D possibly matching TRBD1 (5 bases). Germline loops: CDR1 SGHRS, CDR2 YFSETQ. V gave up 5 bases and J gave up 2 bases, with 14 bases separating them. The CDR3 sequence is 14 residues long. The CDR3 region is CASRPTGYTYEQYF. CDR3 bases: TGCGCCAGCAGGCCCACAGGCTATACCTACGAGCAGTACTTC.

The CDR3 spells CSASSSLRRHLSYEQYF. The CDR3 DNA sequence: TGCAGTGCTAGCTCGTCTCTAAGGCGGCACCTCTCCTACGAGCAGTACTTC. The chain recombines TRBV20-1 with TRBJ2-7; unclear D gene. Germline lookup yields CDR1 DFQATT and CDR2 SNEGSKA (reference sequence). Trimming left V 3 bases short and J 0 bases short, with 21 bases between. This CDR3 spans 17 amino acids.

This clonotype was found many times. This chain connects TRBV20-1 to TRBJ2-5, with D unresolved. The CDR3 spans 12 residues. From germline, CDR1 is DFQATT and CDR2 SNEGSKA (reference sequence). Between the trimmed V and J ends, which lost 3 bases and 5 bases, there was a span of 10 bases. The CDR3, as DNA: TGCAGTGCTAGGGTAGGCCAGGAGACCCAGTACTTC. Translation: CSARVGQETQYF.

V gene TRBV20-1 combines with J gene TRBJ2-1, with 12 bases lining up with TRBD2. Germline CDR1 DFQATT, CDR2 SNEGSKA (reference sequence). V lost 6 bases, J lost 10 bases, and 7 bases stayed unmatched. This CDR3 is built from 13 residues. The DNA of the CDR3 is TGCAGTGCCCGACTAGCGGGGGTGCGGGAGCAGTTCTTC. Protein product: CSARLAGVREQFF.

Details on this clonotype: This could be a read error, since a much larger clone is one nucleotide away. The rearrangement joins TRBV6-5 to TRBJ2-1, with D unresolved. V shed 5 bases and J shed 5 bases, with 10 bases lying between them. This CDR3 contains 13 residues. In germline, CDR1 is MNHEY, CDR2 SVGAGI. In nucleotides, the CDR3 is TGTGCCAGCAGTGACGGACCGAACAATGAGCAGTTCTTC. Residues: CASSDGPNNEQFF.

V gene TRBV9 combines with J gene TRBJ2-1, with 13 bases that match TRBD2. CDR1 is SGDLS, CDR2 YYNGEE, per germline. Germline trimming cut 2 bases from V and 7 bases from J; bases unmatched to any gene: 3. CDR3 length equals 15 residues. The CDR3 coding sequence is TGTGCCAGCAGCGTGGGACTAGCGGGGCTTAATGAGCAGTTCTTC. Protein sequence: CASSVGLAGLNEQFF.

The rearrangement uses TRBV27 and TRBJ1-6; the D is unclear. Trimming left V 6 bases short and J 8 bases short, with 8 bases between. Germline CDR1 and CDR2: MNHEY and SMNVEV (reference sequence). The CDR3 consists of 12 residues. CDR3 residues: CASRAQDSPLHF. The CDR3 DNA is TGTGCCAGCAGGGCGCAGGATTCACCCCTCCACTTT.

V and J are TRBV2 and TRBJ2-1, with a tentative D call TRBD2 (5 bases). Trimming stripped 6 bases from V and 10 bases from J, with 16 bases between. CDR3 size: 13 residues. The germline V gene encodes CDR1 SNHLY and CDR2 FYNNEI. The CDR3 region is CASRRVGRNEQFF. CDR3 DNA: TGTGCCAGCAGGAGGGTGGGTCGCAACGAGCAGTTCTTC.

V is TRBV20-1 and J is TRBJ2-5; TRBD1 matches at 8 bases. CDR1 and CDR2 (germline): DFQATT, SNEGSKA (reference sequence). The CDR3 length is 15 residues. V lost 3 bases to trimming and J lost 5 bases; unmatched junction nucleotides: 11. CDR3 coding DNA: TGCAGTGCTAGCCTCGGGACAGGCGAAAGGGAGACCCAGTACTTC. Translating gives CSASLGTGERETQYF.